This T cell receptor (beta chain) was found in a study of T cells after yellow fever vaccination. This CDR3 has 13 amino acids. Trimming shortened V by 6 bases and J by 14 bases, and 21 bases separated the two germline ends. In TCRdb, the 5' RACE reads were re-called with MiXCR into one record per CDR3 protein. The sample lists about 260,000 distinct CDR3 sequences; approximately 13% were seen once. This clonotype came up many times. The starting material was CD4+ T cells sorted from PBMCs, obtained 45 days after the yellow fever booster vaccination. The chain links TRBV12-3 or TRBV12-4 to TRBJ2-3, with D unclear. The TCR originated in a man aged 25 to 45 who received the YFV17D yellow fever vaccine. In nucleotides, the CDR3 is TGTGCCAGCAGAGAATGGAAATGGGCTTTTTCGTATTTT. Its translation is CASREWKWAFSYF.